These 25 T cell receptor beta chains came from one sample sequenced in a study of control samples from healthy donors and cancer patients. Some clones are missing from TCRdb's copy, which holds only in-frame ones; the method was immunoSEQ multiplex PCR. Among 90,000 to 100,000 clones, 75% to 85% were seen once, and the ten largest hold over 9.5%. The sample taken for sequencing was blood. The receptors shown here come from a woman under 40 in good health.

This clone was observed a single time. The chain employs TRBV10-3 and TRBJ1-2; 8 nucleotides agree with TRBD1. CDR3 length equals 14 residues. Trimming at V came to 4 bases and at J to 3 bases, leaving 4 bases not matched to a gene. The germline V gene has CDR1 ENHRY and CDR2 SYGVKD. The CDR3 protein is CAISAAGGDYGYTF. CDR3 nucleotide sequence: TGTGCCATCAGTGCCGCAGGGGGCGACTATGGCTACACCTTC.

The chain has TRBV3-1 (or the pseudogene TRBV3-2) and TRBJ2-3, with TRBD2 matching 8 bases. There are 17 residues in the CDR3. The V and J ends lost 0 bases and 6 bases, in that order; junction bases with no gene match: 11. The germline V gene has CDR1 LGHDT and CDR2 YNNKEL (reference sequence). The CDR3 coding sequence is TGTGCCAGCAGCCAAGATAGGCGGGGGGCCCTTTCGGATACGCAGTATTTT. Translation: CASSQDRRGALSDTQYF.

This chain links TRBV2 with TRBJ1-5, with a tentative D call TRBD1 (5 bases). CDR3 size: 15 residues. The germline CDR1 and CDR2 sequences are SNHLY and FYNNEI. The V end lost 6 bases, the J end lost 0 bases, and 12 bases lay between the germline ends. The CDR3 nucleotides are TGTGCCAGCAGAGACCTGACAGATAGCAATCAGCCCCAGCATTTT. Translated: CASRDLTDSNQPQHF.

The genes are TRBV29-1 and TRBJ1-1, with a possible D match to TRBD1 (6 bases). The V gene lost 6 bases and the J gene lost 0 bases, with 20 bases spanning the gap. The CDR3 is 16 amino acids. Germline CDR1 reads SQVTM; CDR2 reads ANQGSEA. The CDR3 region is CSVVQGSLFMNTEAFF. In DNA form, the CDR3 reads TGCAGCGTGGTACAGGGTTCACTTTTTATGAACACTGAAGCTTTCTTT.

V usage is TRBV30 and J usage is TRBJ2-3; 9 bases fit TRBD2. This CDR3 has 15 amino acids. The trim removed 3 bases at V and 4 bases at J, leaving 8 bases unmatched. Germline CDR1 GTSNPN, CDR2 SVGIG (reference sequence). The CDR3 bases are TGTGCCTGGAGGCTAGCGGGGTGGATCGCAGATACGCAGTATTTT. This gives the protein CAWRLAGWIADTQYF.

This clone occurred a few times. The V and J genes are TRBV6-1 and TRBJ1-5, with 10 bases fitting TRBD1. The CDR3 sequence is 17 residues long. Germline V gives CDR1 MNHNS, CDR2 SASEGT. V gave up 1 base and J gave up 5 bases; unmatched junction bases: 8. As DNA, the CDR3 is TGTGCCAGCAGTGAAGTGAAGGGGACAGGGGCTCATCAGCCCCAGCATTTT. It yields the protein CASSEVKGTGAHQPQHF.

This clone was recorded at least ten times. The rearrangement uses TRBV24-1 and TRBJ2-1; D is perhaps TRBD1 (6 bases). Germline assignment: CDR1 KGHDR and CDR2 SFDVKD. The CDR3 totals 15 residues. V lost 3 bases and J 12 bases, leaving 20 bases between the germline ends. DNA of the CDR3: TGTGCCACCAGTGATACGACAGGTATGGGAGTTCGGCAGTTCTTC. Encoded protein: CATSDTTGMGVRQFF.

The chain uses TRBV6-5 and TRBJ1-1, with D unresolved. The length of the CDR3 is 15 residues. V lost 6 bases and J 4 bases, leaving 18 bases between the germline ends. Germline lookup yields CDR1 MNHEY and CDR2 SVGAGI. The CDR3 DNA follows: TGTGCCAGCAGCATAGGTGGCGGCATTCCCACTGAAGCTTTCTTT. It encodes CASSIGGGIPTEAFF.

V usage is TRBV19 and J usage is TRBJ2-3; 9 bases agree with TRBD1. The V gene end was trimmed by 1 base and the J gene end by 4 bases; junction bases not matched to a gene: 3. CDR3 length equals 15 residues. The germline V gene has CDR1 LNHDA and CDR2 SQIVND (reference sequence). The CDR3 spells CASSIVTGGADTQYF. The CDR3 nucleotides read TGTGCCAGTAGTATAGTAACAGGGGGCGCAGATACGCAGTATTTT.

The CDR3, as DNA: TGTGCCACCAGCAGAGCCGGCACGCGCTACGAGCAGTACTTC. It yields the protein CATSRAGTRYEQYF. This chain uses TRBV15 with TRBJ2-7; D remains unclear. The CDR3 is made up of 14 amino acids. The V gene lost 1 base and the J gene lost 3 bases, with 10 bases spanning the gap. The germline V gene has CDR1 LNHNV and CDR2 YYDKDF (reference sequence).

This chain connects TRBV27 to TRBJ2-2, with a weak D call TRBD2 (6 bases). Germline V gene data show CDR1 as MNHEY and CDR2 as SMNVEV (reference sequence). V dropped 3 bases and J dropped 2 bases, with 10 bases sitting between them. The CDR3 is made up of 15 amino acids. CDR3 in amino acids: CASSFNGGNTGELFF. The CDR3 bases are TGTGCCAGCAGTTTCAACGGGGGAAACACCGGGGAGCTGTTTTTT.

The chain recombines TRBV4-2 with TRBJ2-3; 10 nucleotides line up with TRBD2. Germline values: CDR1 LGHNA, CDR2 YNFKEQ. This CDR3 is built from 16 residues. The junction had 8 bases not matched to a gene; V was cut back by 4 bases and J by 4 bases. The DNA for the CDR3 is TGTGCCAGCAGCCCCCGGAGCGGGGGGGCCCCAGATACGCAGTATTTT. Translated: CASSPRSGGAPDTQYF.

The chain has TRBV14 and TRBJ2-3; possibly TRBD1 or TRBD2 for D (5 bases each). CDR1 and CDR2 from the germline V gene are SGHDN and FVKESK. V was shortened by 1 base and J by 7 bases, with 12 bases between the two germline ends. This CDR3 is 14 amino acids long. CDR3 DNA: TGTGCCAGCAGCCAAGGATCTGGGGGAAATACGCAGTATTTT. Encoded protein: CASSQGSGGNTQYF.

This chain connects TRBV18 to TRBJ1-3; D is possibly TRBD1 (6 bases). The CDR3 is 18 amino acids. V was clipped by 3 bases and J by 0 bases, with 18 bases between them. From germline, CDR1 is KGHSH and CDR2 LQKENI. DNA for the CDR3: TGTGCCAGCTCACCGTTTAGGCTGACAGGAGACTCTGGAAACACCATATATTTT. Its translation is CASSPFRLTGDSGNTIYF.

V is TRBV7-9 and J is TRBJ1-1; D is unresolved. Deletions cut 2 bases from V and 0 bases from J, with 7 bases between. Germline values: CDR1 SEHNR, CDR2 FQNEAQ (reference sequence). The CDR3 contains 14 residues. Here the CDR3 DNA reads TGTGCCAGCAGCTTAATGCAAATGAACACTGAAGCTTTCTTT. As protein: CASSLMQMNTEAFF. The full variable domain, with the rest looked up from reference TRBV7-9 and TRBJ1-1, is DTGVSQNPRHKITKRGQNVTFRCDPISEHNRLYWYRQTLGQGPEFLTYFQNEAQLEKSRLLSDRFSAERPKGSFSTLEIQRTEQGDSAMYLCASSLMQMNTEAFFGQGTRLTVV.

V usage is TRBV29-1 and J usage is TRBJ2-7, with 10 bases that match TRBD1. From germline, CDR1 is SQVTM and CDR2 ANQGSEA. This CDR3 spans 14 amino acids. The V gene end was trimmed by 7 bases and the J gene end by 3 bases; junction bases not matched to a gene: 9. CDR3 coding DNA: TGCAGCGGGACCGGGACAGGGGATAACTACGAGCAGTACTTC. This gives the protein CSGTGTGDNYEQYF.

This chain joins TRBV19 and TRBJ2-3; 10 nucleotides line up with TRBD2. Unmatched junction bases numbered 13, after V lost 6 bases and J lost 4 bases. Germline CDR1 LNHDA, CDR2 SQIVND (reference sequence). The CDR3 is made up of 17 amino acids. As DNA, the CDR3 is TGTGCCAGTAGCGAAGACCGGAGCGGGGGGGCCGCAGATACGCAGTATTTT. Residues: CASSEDRSGGAADTQYF.

V and J are TRBV30 and TRBJ1-2; D possibly corresponds to TRBD1 (5 bases). The CDR3 is 16 residues long. Between the trimmed V and J ends, which lost 5 bases and 2 bases, there was a span of 21 bases. Germline lookup yields CDR1 GTSNPN and CDR2 SVGIG (reference sequence). In nucleotides, the CDR3 is TGTGCCTGGGCCCCGGGGGGGTATAATGTAAACTATGGCTACACCTTC. Its translation is CAWAPGGYNVNYGYTF.

This clone is a singleton in its sample. The gene calls are TRBV5-4 and TRBJ1-3, with D perhaps matching TRBD1 (5 bases). V lost 6 bases to trimming and J lost 2 bases, with 15 bases between them. CDR1 is SGHNT, CDR2 YYREEE, per germline (reference sequence). The length of the CDR3 is 15 residues. The CDR3 loop is CASTRESRAGNTIYF. CDR3 coding DNA: TGTGCCAGCACCCGAGAGAGCAGGGCTGGAAACACCATATATTTT.

The V and J genes are TRBV6-5 and TRBJ2-2, with D perhaps TRBD1 (7 bases). The germline V and J ends were trimmed by 8 bases and 7 bases, with 14 bases remaining between them. CDR3 length equals 13 residues. Per germline, CDR1 MNHEY and CDR2 SVGAGI. The chain's CDR3 is CASYAGGFGELFF. CDR3 DNA sequence: TGTGCCAGCTACGCAGGGGGGTTCGGGGAGCTGTTTTTT.

J is TRBJ1-4 and V is TRBV30, with D perhaps TRBD1 (6 bases). This CDR3 region has 17 residues. The ends were cut back, 2 bases at V and 5 bases at J, with 21 bases in the middle. The germline V gene encodes CDR1 GTSNPN and CDR2 SVGIG (reference sequence). CDR3 in DNA: TGTGCCTGGAGTCCCCCCCAGGGGACACTGGCAAATGAAAAACTGTTTTTT. Translated, it gives CAWSPPQGTLANEKLFF.

This clone has just a few counts. The DNA of the CDR3 is TGTGCCAGCAGCCTCGGACTGGAGGCCTACAATGAGCAGTTCTTC. Amino acids: CASSLGLEAYNEQFF. The chain carries TRBV9 and TRBJ2-1; a possible D gene is TRBD2 (5 bases). This CDR3 region has 15 residues. Trimming cost V 4 bases and J 2 bases, with 13 bases left between them. The germline V gene encodes CDR1 SGDLS and CDR2 YYNGEE.

The gene calls are TRBV29-1 and TRBJ2-5; D gene unclear. V was shortened by 3 bases and J by 5 bases, with 19 bases between the two germline ends. This CDR3 contains 15 residues. CDR1 SQVTM and CDR2 ANQGSEA come from the germline V gene. This CDR3 reads CSVEPTQPVLETQYF. The CDR3 nucleotides read TGCAGCGTTGAGCCGACCCAGCCTGTACTCGAGACCCAGTACTTC.

The CDR3 DNA reads TGTGCCAGCAGCTTAAATCCGCAGACGGGCTATGGCTACACCTTC. Protein: CASSLNPQTGYGYTF. This chain joins TRBV7-8 and TRBJ1-2; no clear D. Germline V gives CDR1 SGHVS, CDR2 FQNEAQ. The CDR3 has 15 residues. V lost 2 bases to trimming and J lost 4 bases, with 14 bases between them. The whole variable domain, filled in from reference TRBV7-8 and TRBJ1-2, reads GAGVSQSPRYKVAKRGQDVALRCDPISGHVSLFWYQQALGQGPEFLTYFQNEAQLDKSGLPSDRFFAERPEGSVSTLKIQRTQQEDSAVYLCASSLNPQTGYGYTFGSGTRLTVV.

The chain links TRBV12-5 to TRBJ2-2, with 10 positions matching TRBD2. In germline, CDR1 is LGHNT, CDR2 FRNRAP. The CDR3 contains 15 residues. V was clipped by 6 bases and J by 3 bases; unmatched bases: 4. The CDR3 DNA sequence: TGTGCTAGTGGAGCGGGGGGGCCGCACACCGGGGAGCTGTTTTTT. This translates into CASGAGGPHTGELFF. Complete variable domain (other parts from reference TRBV12-5 and TRBJ2-2): DARVTQTPRHKVTEMGQEVTMRCQPILGHNTVFWYRQTMMQGLELLAYFRNRAPLDDSGMPKDRFSAEMPDATLATLKIQPSEPRDSAVYFCASGAGGPHTGELFFGEGSRLTVL.